This T cell receptor (beta chain) was identified during a study of blood T cell repertoires in COVID-19. Study details: Italy, Spain and the United States were the sources of the convalescent and acute COVID-19 samples. Sample material is recorded as cDNA or gDNA derived from T cells, B-cell-depleted T cells, or PBMCs.

Clones were read by immunoSEQ multiplex PCR, and TCRdb kept only the in-frame ones, dropping some. The data contain about 100,000 clones, about 80% of them singletons. The CDR3 totals 24 residues. The chain employs TRBV21-1 and TRBJ2-3; TRBD2 reflects the table's D call only, with no check against the DNA. TRBV21-1 is a known pseudogene. The sample taken for sequencing was peripheral blood. This TCR was recovered from a woman in her 70s with acute or convalescent COVID-19. CDR3 protein: CASSKVPSPGRGGGGRSGTDTQYF. As DNA, the CDR3 is TGTGCCAGCAGCAAAGTGCCCAGCCCCGGCCGAGGAGGCGGGGGGCGGTCGGGCACAGATACGCAGTATTTT.